This TCR beta chain is drawn from a study of long-term antiretroviral therapy in people with HIV (dated by TCRdb to 2022 to 2024). With regard to the full study: The earliest samples were collected roughly a decade before the 2015 WHO recommendation for immediate ART, at a time when ART was usually postponed until CD4 counts fell. Whether ART initiation and durable HIV suppression were associated with changes in peripheral blood TRB repertoire composition and diversity was tested in a retrospective serial study. A total of roughly 180 cryopreserved PBMC samples were contributed to the cohort by 30 adults with confirmed HIV infection, with samples collected serially over a mean of roughly six years (range 1-12). Of the 25 to 30 participants with HIV, about a dozen were female. No cross-contamination during QIAcube processing turned up in test extractions that ran a monoclonal T-cell line alongside 33 polyclonal samples. Overall study results and their limits: Limited PBMC availability meant only the TCR beta chain was sequenced, without alpha chain pairing. CDR3 length ranges in HIV repertoires were narrower than in controls, and network structure suggested an antigen-experienced repertoire with only a slight naive shift after ART. Starting ART was linked to a significant rise in TRB diversity, yet even with long-term ART the diversity remained significantly lower than in transplant donor controls. No data were available on ART adherence, viral resistance or therapy changes, limiting inferences about post-ART repertoire changes. The samples were dated from the mid-2000s to the late 2010s, and the ART regimens that were used may be less effective than current ART regimens. Because pre-ART samples had limited cell numbers, profiling was done on unsorted PBMC rather than on sorted CD4+ and CD8+ T cells. Expanded TRB clones identified before ART initiation dominated the repertoire at all time points, although this dominance fluctuated and declined in many PLHIV after ART.

Regarding this clone: It has no known antigen specificity. Base quality data are lacking; no much larger clone is found one base away.

CDR3 length: 19 amino acids, cysteine to phenylalanine. The kept DNA is CDR3 alone, 57 bases in frame from the first base. At the junction V is shortened by 4 bases and J by 1 base; bases outside the gene matches: 15. According to the germline V gene (reference sequence), CDR1 reads SEHNR and CDR2 reads FQNEAQ. The immunoSEQ hsTCRB v3.0 assay was used at survey level resolution to sequence the TRB variable region. The target sequencing depth for TRB was 40,000-50,000 T-cell genomes per sample. TRB libraries were pooled and sequenced on an Illumina MiSeq using a v3 150-cycle kit. Per the source publication's procedure: Repertoire analysis ran in R within a reproducible Nextflow workflow covering QC, data transformation and analysis. LymphoSeq2, an R package for exploring AIRR-Seq data, was used to implement the custom analyses. A handful of samples that yielded fewer than 5000 total TRB sequences were excluded, so that fewer than 200 HIV repertoires were analyzed. Among the roughly 190 retained HIV repertoires, some 59 were collected before ART initiation and more than 120 after ART initiation. Repertoires were downsampled to 5000 TRB nucleotide sequences, and summary statistics were averaged over 100 downsampling iterations. The analysis kept only TRB sequences whose CDR3 regions were at least seven amino acids long. A Shannon entropy-derived clonality score and the Gini coefficient were used to measure diversity. Repertoire networks linked the top 5000 CDR3 amino acid sequences whenever two sequences differed by an edit distance of one. For TRB CDR3 amino acid sequences, antigen specificity groups and MHC restriction were predicted with GLIPH2. To flag known associations with CMV, EBV, HIV or tissue antigens, CDR3 amino acid sequences were compared against VDJdb and McPAS-TCR. Pre-ART, post-ART and control groups were compared with Wilcoxon signed-rank tests and Holm-Bonferroni correction. As stored in TCRdb, this immuneACCESS dataset retains in-frame rearrangements with V and J assigned. A fraction of the clones does not appear; measured against another copy, unresolved V genes explain less than half of the discrepancy, and the remainder lacks a known reason. V and J calls and clone size are as listed in that table; D and trimming were resolved from the DNA. This sample lists approximately 25,000 clones; roughly 85% were detected once. The top ten constitute about 10% of the sample.

To be included, a participant needed at least one PBMC sample from before ART initiation plus at least two post-ART samples. Treatment was received in the United States of America by all participants with HIV. Cryopreserved samples of about 0.95-10 million PBMC were thawed and washed before DNA extraction. At the time of the earliest PBMC sample for each participant with HIV, ages ranged from roughly 23 to 60 years. Per participant, PBMC samples came from 1-4 timepoints prior to ART initiation and 2-8 timepoints following ART initiation, for a median of 7 samples. Serial HIV viral load, CD4+ T-cell count, ART history and demographic data were obtained for every participant. Using a Qiagen kit on a QIAcube, genomic DNA was extracted from unsorted PBMC, with samples processed in batches of 12.

The input for sequencing was unsorted PBMCs, taken 0.8 years before starting antiretroviral therapy. This sequence was found in a man in his late teens or twenties with HIV. Recombination linked TRBV7-9 to TRBJ1-1, with 10 bases matching TRBD1. Here is the DNA: TGTGCCAGCAGCTCTCAGCCGGGACAGGGGAGGCGGGCGAACACTGAAGCTTTCTTT. Translated, it reads CASSSQPGQGRRANTEAFF.